The source of this T cell receptor beta chain is a study of Graves' ophthalmopathy and Graves' hyperthyroidism. Clinical symptoms, serum thyroxine, TRAb, thyroid ultrasound and orbital computed tomography were relied on for diagnosis. The germline V and J ends were trimmed by 3 bases and 8 bases, with 13 bases remaining between them. The CDR3 has 12 residues. The germline V gene has CDR1 DFQATT and CDR2 SNEGSKA (reference sequence). Using RNA transcripts, the TCR beta CDR3 regions were amplified. HTBI-primed first-round RT-PCR preceded second-round multiplex PCR. TCRdb reprocessed the multiplex PCR reads with MiXCR, giving one entry per CDR3 protein. This table holds about 220,000 distinct CDR3 sequences, around a fifth found once.

The chain carries TRBV20-1 and TRBJ1-1; no reliable D call. This receptor was taken from a woman aged 50 to 60 with Graves' ophthalmopathy. Sequencing input: peripheral blood. The CDR3 region is CSASRLQKEAFF. The CDR3 DNA reads TGCAGTGCTAGTAGGTTACAGAAGGAAGCTTTCTTT.